This section outlines one TCR beta chain sequence together with its context. Antigen specificity is unknown. Per germline, CDR1 SGHDT and CDR2 YYEEEE. The CDR3 has 18 residues. After removal of 0 bases from V and 4 bases from J, the junction contained 12 bases not matched to a gene. This specimen comes from a study of beta chain features in type 1 diabetes. One heparinised blood draw averaging roughly 120 mL was given by each donor. Study-level points and caveats: The study found fewer insertions and more deletions at VDJ junctions in type 1 diabetes patients. A potential PCR bias toward shorter templates would be equal in patient and control samples. In these data, an HLA type influence on TCRB rearrangement remained unresolved. TCRB CDR3s were moderately but significantly shorter in Type 1 diabetes patients in all four CD4+ subsets.

Sequencing targeted expressed TCRB transcripts, as all isolated RNA had been reverse transcribed. Here immunoSEQ multiplex PCR was the method, and the copy in TCRdb shows in-frame clones only, minus some. The table includes 150,000 to 200,000 clones, around 8.6% detected once. The sequence derives from a woman aged 18-29 years with type 1 diabetes. Source material: central memory CD4+ T cells from blood. The chain couples TRBV5-6 to TRBJ2-1; 8 bases line up with TRBD1. The CDR3 loop reads CASSLGGSGTGSYNEQFF. CDR3 in DNA: TGTGCCAGCAGCTTGGGGGGATCCGGGACAGGCTCTTACAATGAGCAGTTCTTC. Using reference TRBV5-6 and TRBJ2-1 for the parts outside the CDR3, the full variable domain is DAGVTQSPTHLIKTRGQQVTLRCSPKSGHDTVSWYQQALGQGPQFIFQYYEEEERQRGNFPDRFSGHQFPNYSSELNVNALLLGDSALYLCASSLGGSGTGSYNEQFFGPGTRLTVL.